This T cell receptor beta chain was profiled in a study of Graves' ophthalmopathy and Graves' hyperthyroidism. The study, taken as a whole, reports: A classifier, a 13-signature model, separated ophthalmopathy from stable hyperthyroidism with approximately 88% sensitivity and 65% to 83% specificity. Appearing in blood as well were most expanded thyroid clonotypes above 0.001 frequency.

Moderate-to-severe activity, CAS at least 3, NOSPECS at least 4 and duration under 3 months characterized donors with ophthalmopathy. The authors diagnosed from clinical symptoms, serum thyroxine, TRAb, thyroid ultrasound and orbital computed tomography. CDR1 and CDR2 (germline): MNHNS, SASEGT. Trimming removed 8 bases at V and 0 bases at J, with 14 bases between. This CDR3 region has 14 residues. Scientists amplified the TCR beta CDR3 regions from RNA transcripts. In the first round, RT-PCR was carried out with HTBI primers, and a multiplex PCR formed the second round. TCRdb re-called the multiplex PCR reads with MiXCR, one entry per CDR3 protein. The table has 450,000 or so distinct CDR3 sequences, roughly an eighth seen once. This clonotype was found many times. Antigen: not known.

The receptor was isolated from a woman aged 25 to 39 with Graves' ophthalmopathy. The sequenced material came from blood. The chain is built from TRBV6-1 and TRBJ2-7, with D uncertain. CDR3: CASEGRVSSYEQYF. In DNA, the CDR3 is TGTGCCAGCGAAGGACGGGTTAGCTCCTACGAGCAGTACTTC.